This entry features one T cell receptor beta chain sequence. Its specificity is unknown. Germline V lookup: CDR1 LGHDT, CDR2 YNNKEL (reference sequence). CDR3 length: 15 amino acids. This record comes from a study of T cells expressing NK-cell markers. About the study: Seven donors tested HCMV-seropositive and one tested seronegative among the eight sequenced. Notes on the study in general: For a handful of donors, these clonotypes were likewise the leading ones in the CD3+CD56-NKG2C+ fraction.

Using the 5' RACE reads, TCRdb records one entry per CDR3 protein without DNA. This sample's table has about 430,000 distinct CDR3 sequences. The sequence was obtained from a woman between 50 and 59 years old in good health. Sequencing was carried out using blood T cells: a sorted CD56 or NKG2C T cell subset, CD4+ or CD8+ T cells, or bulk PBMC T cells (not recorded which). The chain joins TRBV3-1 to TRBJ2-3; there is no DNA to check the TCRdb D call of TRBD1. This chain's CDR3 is CASSGRTGAADTQYF.